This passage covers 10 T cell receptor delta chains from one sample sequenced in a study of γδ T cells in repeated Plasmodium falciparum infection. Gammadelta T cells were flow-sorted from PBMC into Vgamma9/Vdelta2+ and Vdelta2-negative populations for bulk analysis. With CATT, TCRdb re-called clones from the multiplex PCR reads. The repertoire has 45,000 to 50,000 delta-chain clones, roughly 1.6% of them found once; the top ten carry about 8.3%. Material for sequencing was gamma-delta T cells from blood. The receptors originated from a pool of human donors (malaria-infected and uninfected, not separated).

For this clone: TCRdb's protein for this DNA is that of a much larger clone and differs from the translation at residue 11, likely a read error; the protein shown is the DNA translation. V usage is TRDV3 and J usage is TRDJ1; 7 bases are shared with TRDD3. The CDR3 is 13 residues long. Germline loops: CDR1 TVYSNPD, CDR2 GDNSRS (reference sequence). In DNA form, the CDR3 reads TGTGCCCAAAGGAGCTGGGGGGACGATAAACCCATCTTT. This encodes CAQRSWGDDKPIF.

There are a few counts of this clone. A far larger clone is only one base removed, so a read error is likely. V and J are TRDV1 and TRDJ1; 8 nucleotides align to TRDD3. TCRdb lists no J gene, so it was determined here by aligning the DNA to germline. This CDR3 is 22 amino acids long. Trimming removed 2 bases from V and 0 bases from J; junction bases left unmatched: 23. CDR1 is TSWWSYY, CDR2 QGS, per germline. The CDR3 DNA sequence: TGTGCTCTTGGGGAAATTGATGTGGGTTGGGGATACTGGGTTCCATACACCGATAAACTCATCTTT. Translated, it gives CALGEIDVGWGYWVPYTDKLIF.

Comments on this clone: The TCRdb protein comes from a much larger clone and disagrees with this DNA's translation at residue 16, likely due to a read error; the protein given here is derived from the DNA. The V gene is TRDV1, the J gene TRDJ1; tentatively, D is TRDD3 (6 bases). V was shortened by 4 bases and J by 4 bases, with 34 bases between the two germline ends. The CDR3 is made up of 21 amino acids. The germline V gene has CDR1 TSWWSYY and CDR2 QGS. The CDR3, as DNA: TGTGCTCTTGGGGCTACCCTCCTAAAACTGCGTGAGGGGATTCACCGCGATAAACTCATCTTT. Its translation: CALGATLLKLREGIHRDKLIF.

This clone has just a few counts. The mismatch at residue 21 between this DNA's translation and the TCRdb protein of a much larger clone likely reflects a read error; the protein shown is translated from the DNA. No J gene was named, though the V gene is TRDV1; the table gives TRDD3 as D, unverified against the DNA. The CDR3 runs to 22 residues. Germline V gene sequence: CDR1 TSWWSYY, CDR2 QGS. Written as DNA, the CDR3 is TGTGCTCTTGGGGAAAGAAGGCGTTCCTACGGACTCGGGGGGATACTCTCCGATAAACTCACCTTT. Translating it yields CALGERRRSYGLGGILSDKLTF.

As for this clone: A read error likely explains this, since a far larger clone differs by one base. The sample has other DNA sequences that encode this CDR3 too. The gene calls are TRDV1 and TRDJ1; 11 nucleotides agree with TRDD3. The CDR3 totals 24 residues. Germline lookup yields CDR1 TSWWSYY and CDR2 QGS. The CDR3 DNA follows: TGTGCTCTTGGAGAACTAGTTAATCCTACGTGGTGGTGGGGGATACGCAAGAAGACCGATAAACTCATCTTT. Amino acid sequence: CALGELVNPTWWWGIRKKTDKLIF.

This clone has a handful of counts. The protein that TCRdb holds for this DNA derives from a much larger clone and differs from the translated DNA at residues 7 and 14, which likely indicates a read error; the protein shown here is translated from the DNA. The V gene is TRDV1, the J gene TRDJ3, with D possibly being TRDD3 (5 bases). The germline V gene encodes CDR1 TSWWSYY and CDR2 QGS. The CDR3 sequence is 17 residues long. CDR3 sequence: CALGVNPRPWDTRKMFF. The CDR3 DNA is TGTGCTCTTGGGGTAAACCCCAGGCCCTGGGACACCCGAAAGATGTTTTTC.

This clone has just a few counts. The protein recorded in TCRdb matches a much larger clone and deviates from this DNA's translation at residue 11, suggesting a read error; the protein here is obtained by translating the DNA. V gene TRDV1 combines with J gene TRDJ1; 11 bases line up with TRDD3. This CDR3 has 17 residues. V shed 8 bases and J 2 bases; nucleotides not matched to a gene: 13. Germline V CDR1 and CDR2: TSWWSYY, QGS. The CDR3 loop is CALKVLGDIVKTDKLIF. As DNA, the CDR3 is TGTGCTCTTAAAGTACTGGGGGATATAGTCAAAACCGATAAACTCATCTTT.

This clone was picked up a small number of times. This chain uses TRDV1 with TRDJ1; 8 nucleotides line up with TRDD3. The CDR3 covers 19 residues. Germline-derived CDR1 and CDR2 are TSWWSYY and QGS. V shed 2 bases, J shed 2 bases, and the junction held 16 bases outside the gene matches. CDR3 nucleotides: TGTGCTCTTGGGGAAAGGATCACTGTGGGGATACCGCCTACCGATAAACTCATCTTT. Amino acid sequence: CALGERITVGIPPTDKLIF.

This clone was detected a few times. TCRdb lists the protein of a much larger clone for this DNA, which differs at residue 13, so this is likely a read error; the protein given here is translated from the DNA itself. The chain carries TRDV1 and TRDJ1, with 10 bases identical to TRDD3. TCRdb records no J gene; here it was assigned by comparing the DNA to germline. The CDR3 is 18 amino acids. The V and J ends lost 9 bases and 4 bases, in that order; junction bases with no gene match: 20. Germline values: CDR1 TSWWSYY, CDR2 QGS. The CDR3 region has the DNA TGTGCTCTCCTACCGTCCTACGGGGGATACGGGTACATCGATAAACTCATCTTT. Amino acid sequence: CALLPSYGGYGYIDKLIF.

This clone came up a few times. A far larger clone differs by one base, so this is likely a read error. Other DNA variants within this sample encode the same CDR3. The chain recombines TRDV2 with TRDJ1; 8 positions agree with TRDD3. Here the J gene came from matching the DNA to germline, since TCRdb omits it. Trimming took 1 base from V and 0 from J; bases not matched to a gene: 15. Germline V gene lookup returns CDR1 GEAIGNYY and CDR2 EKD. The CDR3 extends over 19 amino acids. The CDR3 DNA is TGTGCCTGTGACACGGTACTGGGGGCCTCACCCTCGTACACCGATAAACTCATCTTT. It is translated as CACDTVLGASPSYTDKLIF.